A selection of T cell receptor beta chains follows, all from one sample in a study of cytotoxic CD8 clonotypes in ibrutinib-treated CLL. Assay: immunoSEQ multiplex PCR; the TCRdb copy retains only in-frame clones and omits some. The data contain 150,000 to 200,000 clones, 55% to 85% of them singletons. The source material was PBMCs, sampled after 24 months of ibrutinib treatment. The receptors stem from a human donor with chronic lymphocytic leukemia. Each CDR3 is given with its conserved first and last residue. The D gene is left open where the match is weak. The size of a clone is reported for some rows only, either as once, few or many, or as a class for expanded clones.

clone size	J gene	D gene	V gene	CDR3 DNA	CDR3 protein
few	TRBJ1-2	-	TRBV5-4	TGTGCCAGCAGCTTGGATCTAGACAGCCTGGACGTGGGCTACACCTTC	CASSLDLDSLDVGYTF
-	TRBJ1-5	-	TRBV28	TGTGCCAGCAGTGCCTTCCGGAGGCAGCCCCAGCATTTT	CASSAFRRQPQHF
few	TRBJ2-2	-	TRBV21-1	TGTGCCAGCAGCGAGGACACATCGAACACCGGGGAGCTGTTTTTT	CASSEDTSNTGELFF
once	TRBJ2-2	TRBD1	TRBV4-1	TGCGCCAGCAGCCCCCGGGACAGGGGACCCGGGGAGCTGTTTTTT	CASSPRDRGPGELFF
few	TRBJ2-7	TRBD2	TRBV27	TGTGCCAGCAGTTATCTAGCGGGAATCTACGAGCAGTACTTC	CASSYLAGIYEQYF
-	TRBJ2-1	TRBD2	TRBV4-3	TGCGCCAGCAGCCAAGATCGTAGCGGGAGTACGCAGTTCTTC	CASSQDRSGSTQFF
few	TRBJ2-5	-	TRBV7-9	TGTGCCAGCAGCTCAGGAATGACCCAGTACTTC	CASSSGMTQYF
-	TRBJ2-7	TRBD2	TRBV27	TGTGCCAGCAGTTGGACTAGCGGAAGCTCCTACGAGCAGTACTTC	CASSWTSGSSYEQYF
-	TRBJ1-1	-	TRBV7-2	TGTGCCAGCAGCTTACGGTCCAGGGTCAACACTGAAGCTTTCTTT	CASSLRSRVNTEAFF
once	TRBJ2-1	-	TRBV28	TGTGCCAGCAGGCCTGGTGGAATTTACAATGAGCAGTTCTTC	CASRPGGIYNEQFF
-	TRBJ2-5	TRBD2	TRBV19	TGTGCCAGTTCGCCGACTAGCTTTCAAGAGACCCAGTACTTC	CASSPTSFQETQYF